This T cell receptor (beta chain) is drawn from a study of blood T cell repertoires in COVID-19 (dated by TCRdb to 2019 to 2021). Describing the broader study: Collaborator samples came from the United States, Italy and Spain and covered acute and convalescent phases of COVID-19. Where available, HLA class I and class II types were taken from metadata supplied by the sample provider and were not determined by assay-based typing. The sample metadata nearly always contained a de-identified subject ID, COVID-19 status, age in years and sex. Deeply sampled blood TCRbeta repertoires from subjects exposed to, actively infected with, or recovered from COVID-19 were included in the dataset. The material from the prospective study consisted of cDNA or gDNA derived from T cells, B-cell-depleted T cells, or PBMCs. The samples were drawn from the first 160 participants of the ongoing ImmuneRACE study and from about 1,200 subjects provided by 6 global collaborators. The repertoires were released in a freely available public database meant as a resource for research on the immune response to SARS-CoV-2.

Whole blood was collected in K2EDTA tubes by collaborating institutions according to the institutions' own protocols. For TCRbeta analysis, collaborator samples were shipped as frozen whole blood, as isolated PBMCs, or as DNA extracted from either sample type. The investigation overall reported the following: How much clinical and demographic metadata was included differed by source and by participant, and the metadata was provided uncurated.

Worth noting for this clone: It has no known antigen specificity. The sample holds no much larger clone one base away, and base qualities are not on file.

The immunoSEQ Assay, a bias-controlled multiplex PCR, was used to amplify TCRbeta CDR3 regions from genomic DNA. Regarding the original processing steps: Nucleated cell counts per sample were estimated from amplification of reference gene primers within the assay. To quantify the absolute abundance of each unique TCRbeta CDR3 rearrangement, sequence reads were collapsed and filtered. Productive Simpson clonality was computed per sample as the square root of Simpson's diversity index over productive rearrangements. TCRdb took over this immuneACCESS table, retaining in-frame rearrangements with V and J assigned. Such tables are incomplete; in checked studies, under half of the missing clones stem from an unresolved V gene, and the remainder is unexplained. V, J and clone size were drawn from that table, and D and trimming were deduced from the DNA. This sample gives under 200,000 clones in total; 70% to 90% of them show up just once. Around 4% of the sample is taken by the ten largest.

At the junction V is shortened by 6 bases and J by 5 bases; bases outside the gene matches: 11. The germline V gene gives CDR1 as MDHEN and CDR2 as SYDVKM. The cysteine opens and the phenylalanine closes a CDR3 of 16 amino acids. Only the CDR3 region is kept as DNA, spanning 48 bases read in frame from base 1. The chain links TRBV28 with TRBJ2-2; 8 junctional bases match TRBD2. This sequence was found in a woman between 65 and 79 years old with acute or convalescent COVID-19. Material: peripheral blood. The CDR3 amino acid sequence is: CASSWWAGGRTGELFF. The DNA reads as follows: TGTGCCAGCAGCTGGTGGGCGGGAGGTCGAACCGGGGAGCTGTTTTTT.